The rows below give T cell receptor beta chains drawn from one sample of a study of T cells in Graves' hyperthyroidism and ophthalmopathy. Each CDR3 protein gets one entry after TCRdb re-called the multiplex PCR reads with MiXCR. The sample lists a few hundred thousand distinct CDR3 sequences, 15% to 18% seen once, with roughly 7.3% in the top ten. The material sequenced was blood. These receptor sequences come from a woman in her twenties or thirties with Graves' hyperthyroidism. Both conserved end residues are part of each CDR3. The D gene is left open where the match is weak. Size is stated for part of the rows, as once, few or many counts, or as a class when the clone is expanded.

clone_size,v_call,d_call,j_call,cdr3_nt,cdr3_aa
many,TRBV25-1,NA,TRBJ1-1,TGTGCCAGCAGTAAGGAATGGGGCCTGAACACTGAAGCTTTCTTT,CASSKEWGLNTEAFF
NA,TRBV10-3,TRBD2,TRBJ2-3,TGTGCCAGTCACTCTAGCGGGAGGGAGAGTAGCACAGATACGCAGTATTTT,CASHSSGRESSTDTQYF
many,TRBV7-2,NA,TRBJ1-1,TGTGCCAGCAGCTTAATCTGGGGTCGGGGCACTGAAGCTTTCTTT,CASSLIWGRGTEAFF
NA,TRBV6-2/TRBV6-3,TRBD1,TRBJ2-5,TGTGCCAGCAGTGACCCCGGGACAGGGGGGTACTTC,CASSDPGTGGYF
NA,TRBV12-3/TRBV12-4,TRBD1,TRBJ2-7,TGTGCCAGCAGCCGAGGGACAGGGGATTCCTACGAGCAGTACTTC,CASSRGTGDSYEQYF
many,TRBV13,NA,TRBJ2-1,TGTGCCAGCAGCTTAGGGGGGAGTGAGCAGTTCTTC,CASSLGGSEQFF
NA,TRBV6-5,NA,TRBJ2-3,TGTGCCAGCAGTTACGTCTTTCCCACAGATACGCAGTATTTT,CASSYVFPTDTQYF
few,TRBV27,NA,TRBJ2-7,TGTGCCAGCAGTTTCTATGGATTCTCCTACGAGCAGTACTTC,CASSFYGFSYEQYF
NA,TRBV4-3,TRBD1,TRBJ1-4,TGCGCCAGCAGCCTGAACAGGGGAACTAATGAAAAACTGTTTTTT,CASSLNRGTNEKLFF
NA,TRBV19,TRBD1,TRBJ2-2,TGTGCCAGTAGTACAGGGACAGGGGGCGCGAACACCGGGGAGCTGTTTTTT,CASSTGTGGANTGELFF
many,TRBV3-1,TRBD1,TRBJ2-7,TGTGCCAGCAGCCCCCGGGACAGGGCGTTGGGCGAGCAGTACTTC,CASSPRDRALGEQYF
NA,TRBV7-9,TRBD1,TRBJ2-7,TGTGCCAGCCGACAGGGCGACGAGAACGAGCAGTACTTC,CASRQGDENEQYF
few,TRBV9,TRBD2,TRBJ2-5,TGTGCCAGCAGCGTATTTCCGACCCAGGAACTAGCGGGAGAGGGGGAGACCCAGTACTTC,CASSVFPTQELAGEGETQYF
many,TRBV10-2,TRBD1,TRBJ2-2,TGCGCCAGCAGGGACAGGGGGGATGAGGAGCTGTTTTTT,CASRDRGDEELFF
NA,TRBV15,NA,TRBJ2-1,TGTGCCACCAGCAGAGGGGTGGGCGGGACATCGTACAATGAGCAGTTCTTC,CATSRGVGGTSYNEQFF
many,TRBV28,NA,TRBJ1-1,TGTGCCAGCAGAATGACATTTGGTGAGACTGAAGCTTTCTTT,CASRMTFGETEAFF
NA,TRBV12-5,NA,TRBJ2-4,TGTGCTAGTGGTTTGGGACTGGGGGAGTTGCGCGAAAACATTCAGTACTTC,CASGLGLGELRENIQYF
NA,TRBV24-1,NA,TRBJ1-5,TGTGCCACCAGTGATAAAGGGAGCAATCAGCCCCAGCATTTT,CATSDKGSNQPQHF
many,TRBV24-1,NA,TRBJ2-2,TGTGCCACCAGTGATTGGGCAGGGCAGAACACCGGGGAGCTGTTTTTT,CATSDWAGQNTGELFF
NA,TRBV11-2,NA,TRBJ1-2,TGTGCCGGCAGCTTAGCCCCCCCGGGTGGCTACACCTTC,CAGSLAPPGGYTF
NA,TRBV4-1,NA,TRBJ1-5,TGCGCCAGCAGCCAACTGAATGCTGGCAATCAGCCCCAGCATTTT,CASSQLNAGNQPQHF
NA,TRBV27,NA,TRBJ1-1,TGTGCCAGCACTCTAGGGGGGGGGAGGAACACTGAAGCTTTCTTT,CASTLGGGRNTEAFF
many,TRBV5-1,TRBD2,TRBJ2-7,TGCGCCAGCAGCTTGGTGATAGCGGGAGTAGGAGGGAAGCAGCAGTACTTC,CASSLVIAGVGGKQQYF